Here is one T cell receptor (beta chain) with its context. What it binds is not known. The PCR ran on 60 Vbeta and 13 Jbeta primers. TCRdb's table, derived via immunoSEQ multiplex PCR, lists solely in-frame clones and lacks some. The table records over 150,000 clones, around four fifths of them present only once. These data belong to a study of cytomegalovirus exposure and HLA in healthy donors. Study findings and constraints: Versus the approximately 700-donor mean, an Asian-associated ancestry cluster reportedly showed fewer N-insertions in a later analysis. One cluster of highly shared sequence variants probably arose as a sequencing artifact. A later analysis, which compared TCR beta chains of equal frequency, found the HLA-associated ones more clonally expanded.

The receptor comes from a man aged 50 to 60 in good health and CMV-seronegative. Sequences were obtained from PBMCs.

CDR3 in DNA: TGTGCTAGATATTCCCCGCAGGGAATTCTAGCGGAACGACAAGAGACCCAGTACTTC. Protein: CARYSPQGILAERQETQYF. V gene TRBV12-5 combines with J gene TRBJ2-5; 7 bases are a match to TRBD2. Germline V gene sequence: CDR1 LGHNT, CDR2 FRNRAP. This CDR3 has 19 residues. V shed 9 bases and J 2 bases; nucleotides not matched to a gene: 24.